The present T cell receptor delta chain was sequenced within a study of Vδ1+ human thymocytes. In regard to this clone: Antigen unknown. It may be a read error: a sequence one base away is much more abundant.

Germline lookup yields CDR1 GEAIGNYY and CDR2 EKD. CDR3 length: 14 residues. Trimming took 5 bases from V and 1 from J, leaving 13 bases between them. Study-level points and caveats: Despite high sort purity, approximately 20% of thymic T cell receptor delta sequences were Vdelta2. Thymic TRG and TRD repertoires appeared highly polyclonal.

Extracted RNA was reverse transcribed into cDNA. CDR3 amplicons came from multiplex PCR with pooled V-gene forward and constant-region reverse primers. TCRdb used CATT to re-call clones from the multiplex PCR reads. The table includes tens of thousands of delta-chain clones, around a sixth detected once. The sample consisted of Vdelta1+ gamma-delta thymocytes from the thymus. Subset meaning: FACS-sorted CD3+ TCRalphabeta- TCRVdelta1+ TCRVdelta2- thymocytes. V usage is TRDV2 and J usage is TRDJ1; D unclear. This receptor was obtained from a boy younger than two who had congenital heart surgery. This CDR3 is CACARGMSTDKLIF. CDR3 in DNA: TGTGCCTGTGCGAGGGGTATGAGCACCGATAAACTCATCTTT.